These 14 T cell receptor beta chains were all obtained from the same sample, sequenced in a study of technical replicates of blood from four donors. Repertoires were generated with immunoSEQ multiplex PCR, while TCRdb's copy carries only in-frame clones and drops some. In the table there are about 80,000 clones, roughly 90% of which are singletons. The sequencing sample was made of T cells isolated from PBMCs. These receptors originate from a human donor in good health.

In the case of this clone: Other DNA variants within this sample encode the same CDR3. This sequence joins TRBV10-3 and TRBJ1-4; 8 nucleotides align to TRBD1. Germline CDR1 reads ENHRY; CDR2 reads SYGVKD. The J segment lost 5 bases and the V segment lost 0 bases, leaving 2 bases of the junction unmatched. The CDR3 runs to 15 residues. CDR3 coding DNA: TGTGCCATCAGTGAGTCCGGGACAGGAAATGAAAAACTGTTTTTT. Translated, it gives CAISESGTGNEKLFF.

This chain links TRBV10-2 with TRBJ2-7, with a weak D call TRBD1 (6 bases). This CDR3 spans 14 amino acids. The ends were cut back, 5 bases at V and 2 bases at J, with 13 bases in the middle. CDR1 is WSHSY and CDR2 is SAAADI in the germline V gene. The CDR3 loop is CASSSRGNTYEQYF. CDR3 coding DNA: TGCGCCAGCAGTTCCAGGGGTAACACCTACGAGCAGTACTTC.

The chain is built from TRBV6-5 and TRBJ2-7, with 11 bases that match TRBD2. CDR1 is MNHEY, CDR2 SVGAGI, per germline. The CDR3 is made up of 14 amino acids. The junction had 2 bases not matched to a gene; V was cut back by 7 bases and J by 0 bases. The DNA for the CDR3 is TGTGCCAGCACTGGACTAGCGGGCTCCTACGAGCAGTACTTC. It specifies CASTGLAGSYEQYF.

V gene TRBV4-3 combines with J gene TRBJ2-7; D is unclear. This CDR3 spans 14 amino acids. Germline values: CDR1 LGHNA, CDR2 YSLEER. V lost 1 base, J lost 0 bases, and 7 bases lay in between. The DNA for the CDR3 is TGCGCCAGCAGCCAAGCAACAGTCTCCTACGAGCAGTACTTC. As protein: CASSQATVSYEQYF.

The chain recombines TRBV4-1 with TRBJ1-2, with D uncertain. CDR1 and CDR2 from the germline V gene are MGHRA and YSYEKL. CDR3 length: 14 amino acids. V lost 1 base and J 10 bases, leaving 16 bases between the germline ends. The CDR3 DNA is TGCGCCAGCAGCCAAGGCGGGTTCGGGGATTTCTACACCTTC. This encodes CASSQGGFGDFYTF.

This chain joins TRBV5-1 and TRBJ2-1; TRBD2 agrees at 7 bases. Losses at the gene ends were 1 base for V and 10 bases for J; bases not matched to a gene: 14. The germline V gene has CDR1 SGHRS and CDR2 YFSETQ. CDR3 length equals 16 residues. CDR3: CASSLPSAGPGGEQFF. The CDR3 DNA is TGCGCCAGCAGCTTGCCGTCAGCGGGTCCGGGGGGAGAGCAGTTCTTC.

The chain employs TRBV4-3 and TRBJ2-5, with TRBD1 as a possible D gene (6 bases). The CDR3 is made up of 15 amino acids. The V and J ends lost 1 base and 1 base respectively, with 10 bases between them. In germline, CDR1 is LGHNA, CDR2 YSLEER. The CDR3 here is CASSQVGAPQETQYF. CDR3 coding DNA: TGCGCCAGCAGCCAAGTGGGGGCTCCCCAAGAGACCCAGTACTTC.

This sequence joins TRBV23-1 and TRBJ1-5; maybe TRBD1 (6 bases). TRBV23-1 counts as an open reading frame of uncertain function. The CDR3 sequence is 16 residues long. V lost 7 bases and J lost 2, with 18 bases in between. This CDR3 is CASICPKTGGNQPQHF. The DNA of the CDR3 is TGCGCCAGCATATGCCCCAAGACAGGAGGCAATCAGCCCCAGCATTTT.

This clone was seen a single time. The chain has TRBV6-6 and TRBJ1-4; no clear D gene. The germline V gene has CDR1 MNHNY and CDR2 SVGAGI (reference sequence). Deletions cut 2 bases from V and 5 bases from J, with 12 bases between. The CDR3 runs 15 residues. CDR3: CASSYPGGANEKLFF. The DNA for the CDR3 is TGTGCCAGCAGTTACCCTGGCGGTGCCAATGAAAAACTGTTTTTT.

The chain couples TRBV27 to TRBJ2-7, with 8 bases matching TRBD1. Per the germline V gene, CDR1 is MNHEY and CDR2 is SMNVEV (reference sequence). V shed 6 bases, J shed 3 bases, and the junction held 16 bases outside the gene matches. The CDR3 is 17 residues long. CDR3 region: CASRPGQGLSKNYEQYF. CDR3 in DNA: TGTGCCAGCAGACCCGGACAGGGATTAAGTAAGAACTACGAGCAGTACTTC.

The V and J genes are TRBV7-3 and TRBJ2-7, with TRBD2 as a possible D gene (6 bases). CDR1 and CDR2 (germline): SGHTA, FQGTGA. Trimming cost V 2 bases and J 4 bases, with 9 bases left between them. CDR3 length: 13 amino acids. The DNA for the CDR3 is TGTGCCAGCAGCTTAGGGGCGGGGTACGAGCAGTACTTC. This codes for CASSLGAGYEQYF.

V gene TRBV7-9 combines with J gene TRBJ1-1; D unresolved. CDR3 size: 11 residues. V was shortened by 3 bases and J by 5 bases, with 4 bases between the two germline ends. Germline assignment: CDR1 SEHNR and CDR2 FQNEAQ (reference sequence). The CDR3 reads CASSFQTEAFF. As DNA, the CDR3 is TGTGCCAGCAGCTTTCAGACTGAAGCTTTCTTT.

The chain carries TRBV7-8 and TRBJ2-7, with 8 bases aligning to TRBD2. Germline CDR1 reads SGHVS; CDR2 reads FQNEAQ. Trimming cost V 1 base and J 6 bases; bases outside gene matches: 11. The CDR3 covers 16 residues. The CDR3 DNA reads as TGTGCCAGCAGCTTAGTAGCGGGAAGGGGTGCGAGCGAGCAGTACTTC. Encoded protein: CASSLVAGRGASEQYF. Complete variable domain (other parts from reference TRBV7-8 and TRBJ2-7): GAGVSQSPRYKVAKRGQDVALRCDPISGHVSLFWYQQALGQGPEFLTYFQNEAQLDKSGLPSDRFFAERPEGSVSTLKIQRTQQEDSAVYLCASSLVAGRGASEQYFGPGTRLTVT.

The chain is built from TRBV5-6 and TRBJ1-1; D gene unclear. V was shortened by 3 bases and J by 0 bases, with 9 bases between the two germline ends. Germline V lookup: CDR1 SGHDT, CDR2 YYEEEE. This CDR3 spans 14 amino acids. The CDR3, as DNA: TGTGCCAGCAGCTCCCAGTACATGAACACTGAAGCTTTCTTT. Translating it yields CASSSQYMNTEAFF.